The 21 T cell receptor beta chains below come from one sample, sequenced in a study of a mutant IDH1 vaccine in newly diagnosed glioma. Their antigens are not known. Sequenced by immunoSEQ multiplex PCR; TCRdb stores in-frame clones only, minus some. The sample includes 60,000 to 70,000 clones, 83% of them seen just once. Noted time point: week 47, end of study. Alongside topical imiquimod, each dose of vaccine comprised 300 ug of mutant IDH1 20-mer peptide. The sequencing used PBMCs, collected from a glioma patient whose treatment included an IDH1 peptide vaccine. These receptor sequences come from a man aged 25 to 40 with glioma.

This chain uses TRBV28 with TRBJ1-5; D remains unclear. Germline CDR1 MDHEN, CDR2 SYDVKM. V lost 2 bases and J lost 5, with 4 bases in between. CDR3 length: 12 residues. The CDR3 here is CASSLPDQPQHF. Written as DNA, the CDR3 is TGTGCCAGCAGTTTACCGGATCAGCCCCAGCATTTT.

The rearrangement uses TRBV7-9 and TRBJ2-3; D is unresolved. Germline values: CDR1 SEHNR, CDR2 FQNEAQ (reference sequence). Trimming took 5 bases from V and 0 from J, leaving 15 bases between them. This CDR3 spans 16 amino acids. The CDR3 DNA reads TGTGCCAGCAGCAAGGTGGCAGCCACTAGCACAGATACGCAGTATTTT. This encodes CASSKVAATSTDTQYF.

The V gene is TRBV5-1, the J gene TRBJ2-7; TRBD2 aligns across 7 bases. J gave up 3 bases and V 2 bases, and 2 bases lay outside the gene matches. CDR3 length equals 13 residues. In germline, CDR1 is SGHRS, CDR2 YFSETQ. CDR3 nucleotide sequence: TGCGCCAGCAGCTTTGGCGGGGGCTACGAGCAGTACTTC. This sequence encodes CASSFGGGYEQYF. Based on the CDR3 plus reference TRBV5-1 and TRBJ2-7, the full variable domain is KAGVTQTPRYLIKTRGQQVTLSCSPISGHRSVSWYQQTPGQGLQFLFEYFSETQRNKGNFPGRFSGRQFSNSRSEMNVSTLELGDSALYLCASSFGGGYEQYFGPGTRLTVT.

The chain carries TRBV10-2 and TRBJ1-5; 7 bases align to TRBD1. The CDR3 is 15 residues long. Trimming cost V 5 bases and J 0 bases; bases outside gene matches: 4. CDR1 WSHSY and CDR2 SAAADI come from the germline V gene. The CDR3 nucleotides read TGCGCCAGCAGTTGGGACAGCTATAGCAATCAGCCCCAGCATTTT. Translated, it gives CASSWDSYSNQPQHF.

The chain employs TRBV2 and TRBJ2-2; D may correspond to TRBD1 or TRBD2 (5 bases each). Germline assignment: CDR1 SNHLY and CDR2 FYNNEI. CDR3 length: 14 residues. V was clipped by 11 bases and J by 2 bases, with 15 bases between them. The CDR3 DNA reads TGTGCCGGGGGAAGGACGGTAAACACCGGGGAGCTGTTTTTT. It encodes CAGGRTVNTGELFF.

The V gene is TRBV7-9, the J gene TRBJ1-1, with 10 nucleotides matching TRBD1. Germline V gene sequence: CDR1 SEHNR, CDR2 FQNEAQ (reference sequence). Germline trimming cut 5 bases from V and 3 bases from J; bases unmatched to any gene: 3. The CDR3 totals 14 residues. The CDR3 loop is CASSMDRGDTEAFF. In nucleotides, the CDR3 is TGTGCCAGCAGCATGGACAGGGGGGACACTGAAGCTTTCTTT.

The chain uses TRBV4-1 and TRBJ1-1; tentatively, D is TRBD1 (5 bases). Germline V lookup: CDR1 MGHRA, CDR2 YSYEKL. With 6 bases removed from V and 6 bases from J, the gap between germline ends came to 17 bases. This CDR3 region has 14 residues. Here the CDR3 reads CASRVRPRGAEAFF. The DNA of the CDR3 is TGCGCCAGCAGAGTGAGGCCCCGGGGCGCTGAAGCTTTCTTT.

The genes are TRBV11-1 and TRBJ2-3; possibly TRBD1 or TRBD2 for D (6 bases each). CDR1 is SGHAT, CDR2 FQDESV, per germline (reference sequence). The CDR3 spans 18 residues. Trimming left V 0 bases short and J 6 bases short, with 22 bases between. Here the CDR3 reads CASSLAPGGGLQGDTQYF. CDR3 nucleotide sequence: TGTGCCAGCAGCTTAGCGCCCGGAGGGGGATTACAAGGGGATACGCAGTATTTT.

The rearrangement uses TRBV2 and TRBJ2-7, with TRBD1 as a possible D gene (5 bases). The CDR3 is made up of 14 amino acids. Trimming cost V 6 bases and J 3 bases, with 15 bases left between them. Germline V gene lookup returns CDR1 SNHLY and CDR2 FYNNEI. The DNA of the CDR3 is TGTGCCAGCAGAGGACATGTGCTGTACTACGAGCAGTACTTC. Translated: CASRGHVLYYEQYF.

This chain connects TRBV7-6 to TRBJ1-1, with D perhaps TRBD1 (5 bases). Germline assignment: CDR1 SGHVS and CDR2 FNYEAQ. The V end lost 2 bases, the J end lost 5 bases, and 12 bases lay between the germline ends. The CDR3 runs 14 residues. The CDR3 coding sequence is TGTGCCAGCAGCTTATCAGGGCCTAGGACTGAAGCTTTCTTT. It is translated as CASSLSGPRTEAFF.

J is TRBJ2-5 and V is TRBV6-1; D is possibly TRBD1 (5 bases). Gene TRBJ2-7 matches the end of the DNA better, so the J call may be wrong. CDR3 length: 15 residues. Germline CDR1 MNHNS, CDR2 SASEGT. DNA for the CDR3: TGTGCCAGCAGTGAAGCGCCAGGACACTCCTACGAGCAGTACTTC. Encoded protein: CASSEAPGHSYEQYF.

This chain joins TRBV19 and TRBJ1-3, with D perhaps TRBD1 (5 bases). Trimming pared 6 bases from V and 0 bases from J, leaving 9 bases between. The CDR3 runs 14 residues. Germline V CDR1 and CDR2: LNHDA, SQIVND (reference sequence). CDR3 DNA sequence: TGTGCCAGTAGGCTGACAGCCTCTGGAAACACCATATATTTT. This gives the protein CASRLTASGNTIYF.

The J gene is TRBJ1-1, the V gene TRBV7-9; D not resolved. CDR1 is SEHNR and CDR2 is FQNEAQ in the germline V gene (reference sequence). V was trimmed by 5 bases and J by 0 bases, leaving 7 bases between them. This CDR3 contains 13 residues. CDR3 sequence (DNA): TGTGCCAGCAGCCAAACAGTGAACACTGAAGCTTTCTTT. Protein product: CASSQTVNTEAFF.

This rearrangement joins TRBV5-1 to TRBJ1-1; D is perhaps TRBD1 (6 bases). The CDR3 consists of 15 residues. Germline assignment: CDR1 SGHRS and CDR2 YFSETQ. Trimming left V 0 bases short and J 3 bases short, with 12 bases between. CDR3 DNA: TGCGCCAGCAGCTTGGCGGGGGGGCCGGACACTGAAGCTTTCTTT. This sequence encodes CASSLAGGPDTEAFF. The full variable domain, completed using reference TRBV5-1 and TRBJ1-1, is KAGVTQTPRYLIKTRGQQVTLSCSPISGHRSVSWYQQTPGQGLQFLFEYFSETQRNKGNFPGRFSGRQFSNSRSEMNVSTLELGDSALYLCASSLAGGPDTEAFFGQGTRLTVV.

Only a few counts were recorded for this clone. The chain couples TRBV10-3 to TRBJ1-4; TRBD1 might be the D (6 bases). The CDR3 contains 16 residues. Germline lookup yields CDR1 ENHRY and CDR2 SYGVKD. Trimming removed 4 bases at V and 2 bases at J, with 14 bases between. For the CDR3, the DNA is TGTGCCATCAGTGTTAAGCAGGGGACCACTAATGAAAAACTGTTTTTT. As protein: CAISVKQGTTNEKLFF.

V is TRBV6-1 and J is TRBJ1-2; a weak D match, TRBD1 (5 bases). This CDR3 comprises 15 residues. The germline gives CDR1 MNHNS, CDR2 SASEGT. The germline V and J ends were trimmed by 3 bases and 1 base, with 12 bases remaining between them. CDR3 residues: CASSDVGARNYGYTF. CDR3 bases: TGTGCCAGCAGTGATGTAGGGGCCCGTAACTATGGCTACACCTTC.

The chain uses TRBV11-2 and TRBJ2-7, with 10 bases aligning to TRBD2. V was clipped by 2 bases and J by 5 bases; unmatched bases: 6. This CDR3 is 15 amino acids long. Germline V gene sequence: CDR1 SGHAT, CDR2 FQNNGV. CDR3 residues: CASSLTAGGHNEQYF. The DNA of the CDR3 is TGTGCCAGCAGCTTAACAGCGGGGGGGCACAACGAGCAGTACTTC.

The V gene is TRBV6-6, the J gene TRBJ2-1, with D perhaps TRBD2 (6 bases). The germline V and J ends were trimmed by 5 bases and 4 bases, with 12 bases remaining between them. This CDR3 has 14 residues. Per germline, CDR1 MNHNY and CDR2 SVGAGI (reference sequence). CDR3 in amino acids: CASSLLGGYNEQFF. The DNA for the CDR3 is TGTGCCAGCAGTCTCCTGGGGGGTTACAATGAGCAGTTCTTC.

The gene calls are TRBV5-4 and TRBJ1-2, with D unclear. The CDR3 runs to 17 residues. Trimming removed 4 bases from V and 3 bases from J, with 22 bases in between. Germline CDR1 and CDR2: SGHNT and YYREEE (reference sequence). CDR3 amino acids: CASSLVARLAQDYGYTF. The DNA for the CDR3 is TGTGCCAGCAGCCTGGTGGCCCGATTGGCCCAGGACTATGGCTACACCTTC.

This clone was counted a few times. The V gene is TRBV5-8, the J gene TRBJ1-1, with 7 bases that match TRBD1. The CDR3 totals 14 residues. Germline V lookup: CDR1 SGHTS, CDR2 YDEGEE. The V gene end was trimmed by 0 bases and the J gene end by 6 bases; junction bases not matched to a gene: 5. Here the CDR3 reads CASSLVLQGAEAFF. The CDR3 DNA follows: TGTGCCAGCAGCTTGGTATTGCAGGGGGCTGAAGCTTTCTTT.

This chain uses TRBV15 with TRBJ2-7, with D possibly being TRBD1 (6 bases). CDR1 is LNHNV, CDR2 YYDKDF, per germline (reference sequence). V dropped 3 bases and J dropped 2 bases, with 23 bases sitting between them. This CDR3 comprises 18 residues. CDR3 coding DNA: TGTGCCACCAGCAGCTCGACGACAGGACCGTCGTGGGCCTACGAGCAGTACTTC. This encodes CATSSSTTGPSWAYEQYF.